The 32 T cell receptor beta chains below were found in one sample sequenced in a study of human T cells and chemical hapten exposure. From whole blood left unfractionated, total RNA was extracted. TCRdb re-called the 5' RACE reads with MiXCR, one entry per CDR3 protein. Found here are 65,000 to 95,000 distinct CDR3 sequences, about 8% of them singletons; the top ten hold under 3%. Receptors originate from a male donor in good health.

Comment on this clonotype: This CDR3 fails to terminate in the conserved phenylalanine or tryptophan, so it likely reflects a read error. V and J are TRBV6-6 and TRBJ2-2; D is perhaps TRBD1 (6 bases). The germline gives CDR1 MNHNY, CDR2 SVGAGI (reference sequence). The CDR3 loop spans 16 amino acids. V lost 4 bases, J lost 0 bases, and 12 bases lay in between. In DNA, the CDR3 is TGTGCCAGCAGTTCAAACAGGGCCTCGAACACCGGGGAGCTGTTTCTT. It specifies CASSSNRASNTGELFL.

This clonotype was counted between two and nine times. The chain is built from TRBV4-3 and TRBJ1-5; D gene ambiguous. V lost 0 bases and J 3 bases, leaving 12 bases between the germline ends. Germline V gene data show CDR1 as LGHNA and CDR2 as YSLEER. The CDR3 has 16 residues. CDR3 sequence reads: CASSQDLSRTNQPQHF. The CDR3 DNA follows: TGCGCCAGCAGCCAAGATTTGTCCAGGACCAATCAGCCCCAGCATTTT.

The rearrangement joins TRBV11-2 to TRBJ1-1; D unclear. V lost 5 bases, J lost 3 bases, and 7 bases lay in between. This CDR3 has 12 amino acids. The V gene's germline CDR1 is SGHAT and CDR2 FQNNGV. DNA of the CDR3: TGTGCCAGCAGCCGACGGGACACTGAAGCTTTCTTT. Its translation is CASSRRDTEAFF.

This clonotype was detected many times. In DNA, the CDR3 is TGCAGTGCTTACCCGGGGGGCACCACAGATACGCAGTATTTT. Protein sequence: CSAYPGGTTDTQYF. The chain links TRBV20-1 to TRBJ2-3, with D perhaps TRBD2 (7 bases). CDR1 and CDR2 (germline): DFQATT, SNEGSKA (reference sequence). Trimming took 5 bases from V and 2 from J, leaving 14 bases between them. The CDR3 extends over 14 amino acids.

This clonotype showed up many times. The chain recombines TRBV12-3 or TRBV12-4 with TRBJ2-2; the D gene could be TRBD1 or TRBD2 (5 bases each). The CDR3 contains 14 residues. The V end lost 2 bases, the J end lost 6 bases, and 10 bases lay between the germline ends. The CDR3 nucleotides are TGTGCCAGCAGTTTAAGGGTGGGGGCCGGGGAGCTGTTTTTT. Protein sequence: CASSLRVGAGELFF.

This clonotype has at least ten counts. This chain joins TRBV12-5 and TRBJ2-3, with D maybe TRBD2 (6 bases). V was shortened by 0 bases and J by 9 bases, with 10 bases between the two germline ends. This CDR3 is 13 amino acids long. Germline V lookup: CDR1 LGHNT, CDR2 FRNRAP. CDR3 in DNA: TGTGCTAGTGGTTTGGTAGGAGGGTACACGCAGTATTTT. This translates into CASGLVGGYTQYF.

The J gene is TRBJ1-2, the V gene TRBV29-1; the D gene is possibly TRBD1 (5 bases). Between the trimmed V and J ends, which lost 1 base and 4 bases, there was a span of 10 bases. Germline values: CDR1 SQVTM, CDR2 ANQGSEA. This CDR3 has 13 residues. The chain's CDR3 is CSVEGGPTYGYTF. Written as DNA, the CDR3 is TGCAGCGTTGAAGGGGGACCCACCTATGGCTACACCTTC. Full variable domain (missing parts from reference TRBV29-1 and TRBJ1-2): SAVISQKPSRDICQRGTSLTIQCQVDSQVTMMFWYRQQPGQSLTLIATANQGSEATYESGFVIDKFPISRPNLTFSTLTVSNMSPEDSSIYLCSVEGGPTYGYTFGSGTRLTVV.

V usage is TRBV15 and J usage is TRBJ2-3, with D unresolved. Germline V gene sequence: CDR1 LNHNV, CDR2 YYDKDF (reference sequence). The CDR3 has 15 residues. Trimming shortened V by 5 bases and J by 0 bases, and 12 bases separated the two germline ends. The CDR3 region has the DNA TGTGCCACCAGCGTAGGGATCCCTAGCACAGATACGCAGTATTTT. It is translated as CATSVGIPSTDTQYF.

The chain joins TRBV4-3 to TRBJ1-2; D may be TRBD1 (5 bases). Germline-derived CDR1 and CDR2 are LGHNA and YSLEER. The CDR3 extends over 15 amino acids. V lost 0 bases, J lost 4 bases, and 12 bases lay in between. The CDR3 bases are TGCGCCAGCAGCCAAGACTTGACAGTGGGCTATGGCTACACCTTC. It codes for CASSQDLTVGYGYTF.

V gene TRBV5-1 combines with J gene TRBJ1-1; D is unresolved. The V end lost 5 bases, the J end lost 3 bases, and 11 bases lay between the germline ends. The CDR3 runs to 13 residues. From germline, CDR1 is SGHRS and CDR2 YFSETQ. CDR3 in DNA: TGCGCCAGCAGGGCAAGGGAGGACACTGAAGCTTTCTTT. Protein sequence: CASRAREDTEAFF.

This clonotype occurred many times. The chain employs TRBV10-3 and TRBJ2-1, with D possibly matching TRBD1 (6 bases). This CDR3 region has 16 residues. Trimming took 3 bases from V and 0 from J, leaving 12 bases between them. CDR1 and CDR2 from the germline V gene are ENHRY and SYGVKD. The CDR3 region has the DNA TGTGCCATCAGTGACGCAGGGGCGAGCTCCTACAATGAGCAGTTCTTC. Encoded protein: CAISDAGASSYNEQFF.

This clonotype was picked up many times. V and J are TRBV3-1 and TRBJ2-1, with 9 nucleotides matching TRBD2. Germline V lookup: CDR1 LGHDT, CDR2 YNNKEL (reference sequence). CDR3 size: 18 residues. J was trimmed by 4 bases and V by 1 base; bases with no gene match: 11. CDR3 nucleotides: TGTGCCAGCAGCCAAGGGGCCCGACTAGCGGACTATTACAATGAGCAGTTCTTC. Its protein is CASSQGARLADYYNEQFF.

This clonotype was observed at least ten times. The chain has TRBV25-1 and TRBJ2-7, with D perhaps TRBD2 (6 bases). Trimming stripped 7 bases from V and 6 bases from J, with 10 bases between. CDR1 is MGHDK and CDR2 is SYGVNS in the germline V gene. The CDR3 loop spans 11 amino acids. The CDR3, as DNA: TGTGCCAGCACCAACGGGGGCGAGCAGTACTTC. It specifies CASTNGGEQYF.

At least ten counts were recorded for this clonotype. V gene TRBV7-3 combines with J gene TRBJ1-3; D gene uncertain. Trimming took 5 bases from V and 0 from J, leaving 11 bases between them. CDR1 is SGHTA and CDR2 is FQGTGA in the germline V gene. The CDR3 has 15 amino acids. As DNA, the CDR3 is TGTGCCAGCAGCCCTGACGGATCCTCTGGAAACACCATATATTTT. Translating gives CASSPDGSSGNTIYF.

The chain links TRBV14 to TRBJ1-1, with a weak D call TRBD1 (5 bases). The ends were cut back, 5 bases at V and 0 bases at J, with 25 bases in the middle. This CDR3 is built from 19 residues. The germline V gene encodes CDR1 SGHDN and CDR2 FVKESK. CDR3 nucleotide sequence: TGTGCCAGCAGCTACGGCAGCGGAGGACAACGAACCTTGAACACTGAAGCTTTCTTT. It codes for CASSYGSGGQRTLNTEAFF. The complete variable domain, with remaining parts taken from reference TRBV14 and TRBJ1-1, reads EAGVTQFPSHSVIEKGQTVTLRCDPISGHDNLYWYRRVMGKEIKFLLHFVKESKQDESGMPNNRFLAERTGGTYSTLKVQPAELEDSGVYFCASSYGSGGQRTLNTEAFFGQGTRLTVV.

This clonotype was seen a handful of times. The chain carries TRBV5-1 and TRBJ1-1; D remains unclear. Per the germline V gene, CDR1 is SGHRS and CDR2 is YFSETQ. V was trimmed by 0 bases and J by 4 bases, leaving 10 bases between them. There are 14 residues in the CDR3. The DNA for the CDR3 is TGCGCCAGCAGCTTGGACACCACCCCCACTGAAGCTTTCTTT. Translation: CASSLDTTPTEAFF.

The table lists this clonotype with many counts. The chain combines TRBV6-6 with TRBJ1-1; weak D call: TRBD1 (5 bases). The CDR3 runs 17 residues. V gave up 4 bases and J gave up 1 base, with 19 bases separating them. CDR1 is MNHNY, CDR2 SVGAGI, per germline (reference sequence). This CDR3 reads CASSSSEWGSPNTEAFF. The CDR3 region has the DNA TGTGCCAGCAGTTCTTCCGAGTGGGGGAGCCCGAACACTGAAGCTTTCTTT.

Many counts were recorded for this clonotype. This sequence joins TRBV9 and TRBJ1-2; D is ambiguous. CDR3 length equals 17 residues. The germline gives CDR1 SGDLS, CDR2 YYNGEE. V was clipped by 0 bases and J by 2 bases, with 17 bases between them. CDR3 DNA: TGTGCCAGCAGCGTAGACCCGGCGGCCAGTCAAAACTATGGCTACACCTTC. This codes for CASSVDPAASQNYGYTF.

The rearrangement links TRBV4-3 to TRBJ1-3; D is unclear. Germline CDR1 LGHNA, CDR2 YSLEER. Deletions cut 2 bases from V and 4 bases from J, with 12 bases between. The CDR3 contains 15 residues. The CDR3 DNA reads TGCGCCAGCAGCCAACAGCTAGGGAACGGAAACACCATATATTTT. Residues: CASSQQLGNGNTIYF.

This clonotype was counted at least ten times. V gene TRBV20-1 combines with J gene TRBJ2-3; weak D call: TRBD2 (5 bases). The germline CDR1 and CDR2 sequences are DFQATT and SNEGSKA (reference sequence). The CDR3 is 12 residues long. Trimming cost V 0 bases and J 9 bases, with 10 bases left between them. CDR3 DNA sequence: TGCAGTGCTAGAGAAACCCCGGGGACGCAGTATTTT. Amino acids: CSARETPGTQYF.

The chain combines TRBV5-1 with TRBJ1-2, with TRBD1 matching over 9 bases. The trim removed 4 bases at V and 2 bases at J, leaving 9 bases unmatched. The CDR3 is made up of 16 amino acids. Germline CDR1 is SGHRS and CDR2 is YFSETQ. The CDR3 spells CASSRTGEAVNYGYTF. The DNA of the CDR3 is TGCGCCAGCAGCAGGACAGGGGAGGCGGTAAACTATGGCTACACCTTC.

There are many counts of this clonotype. The chain joins TRBV7-8 to TRBJ1-1; D not certain. CDR3 size: 13 residues. Per germline, CDR1 SGHVS and CDR2 FQNEAQ. V dropped 4 bases and J dropped 3 bases, with 9 bases sitting between them. The CDR3 coding sequence is TGTGCCAGCAGCTCCAACGTGGACACTGAAGCTTTCTTT. Translated: CASSSNVDTEAFF.

This clonotype was recorded a few times. The rearrangement links TRBV27 to TRBJ1-6; unclear D gene. The CDR3 is made up of 15 amino acids. Per germline, CDR1 MNHEY and CDR2 SMNVEV (reference sequence). The V end was cut by 2 bases, the J end by 7 bases, with 12 bases between. CDR3 protein: CASSLGRNQNSPLHF. The CDR3 DNA reads as TGTGCCAGCAGTTTAGGCAGGAACCAGAATTCACCCCTCCACTTT.

This clonotype has more than one count but fewer than ten. This chain connects TRBV5-4 to TRBJ2-5; TRBD2 agrees at 10 bases. The CDR3 has 16 amino acids. Germline assignment: CDR1 SGHNT and CDR2 YYREEE (reference sequence). Losses at the gene ends were 5 bases for V and 3 bases for J; bases not matched to a gene: 10. The CDR3 loop is CASRKIAGGGKETQYF. The CDR3 DNA sequence: TGTGCCAGCAGAAAAATAGCGGGAGGAGGAAAAGAGACCCAGTACTTC.

At least ten counts were recorded for this clonotype. The CDR3 spells CASSMPRGQNTGELFF. The CDR3 DNA follows: TGTGCCAGTAGTATGCCCAGGGGGCAGAACACCGGGGAGCTGTTTTTT. V gene TRBV19 combines with J gene TRBJ2-2; 8 bases agree with TRBD1. V was clipped by 3 bases and J by 1 base; unmatched bases: 4. There are 16 residues in the CDR3. Looked up from germline, CDR1 is LNHDA and CDR2 is SQIVND (reference sequence).

In this sample, this clonotype turned up a few times. The chain carries TRBV12-3 or TRBV12-4 and TRBJ2-3, with D unresolved. V was clipped by 4 bases and J by 1 base, with 6 bases between them. The CDR3 loop spans 13 amino acids. This chain's CDR3 is CASSSQCTDTQYF. The CDR3 DNA sequence: TGTGCCAGCAGTTCACAGTGCACAGATACGCAGTATTTT.

This clonotype has more than one count but fewer than ten. V usage is TRBV6-2 or TRBV6-3 and J usage is TRBJ2-3; a possible D gene is TRBD2 (5 bases). Germline-derived CDR1 and CDR2 are MNHEY and SVGEGT. This CDR3 spans 15 amino acids. V gave up 4 bases and J gave up 1 base, with 12 bases separating them. CDR3 sequence: CASSSASFRTDTQYF. As DNA, the CDR3 is TGTGCCAGCAGTTCGGCTAGCTTTCGCACAGATACGCAGTATTTT.

The chain links TRBV7-2 to TRBJ1-6; D gene uncertain. The length of the CDR3 is 16 residues. CDR1 is SGHTA, CDR2 FQGNSA, per germline. V shed 0 bases and J shed 0 bases, with 6 bases lying between them. The CDR3 region has the DNA TGTGCCAGCAGCTTAGCTCGGAGCTCCTATAATTCACCCCTCCACTTT. Protein sequence: CASSLARSSYNSPLHF.

This chain links TRBV19 with TRBJ2-6; D possibly uses TRBD1 or TRBD2 (5 bases each). CDR1 is LNHDA, CDR2 SQIVND, per germline (reference sequence). V was trimmed by 4 bases and J by 4 bases, leaving 14 bases between them. CDR3 size: 16 residues. This CDR3 reads CASSTGPRTGANVLTF. CDR3 in DNA: TGTGCCAGTAGTACGGGACCCCGGACGGGGGCCAACGTCCTGACTTTC.

This clonotype has a count of ten or more. The J gene is TRBJ2-5, the V gene TRBV4-1; D perhaps matches TRBD1 (5 bases). This CDR3 spans 13 amino acids. V was trimmed by 2 bases and J by 2 bases, leaving 6 bases between them. Germline V gives CDR1 MGHRA, CDR2 YSYEKL. The CDR3 is CASSQQGQETQYF. CDR3 sequence (DNA): TGCGCCAGCAGCCAACAGGGTCAAGAGACCCAGTACTTC.

V is TRBV4-3 and J is TRBJ2-5; 9 bases align to TRBD1. The trim removed 1 base at V and 4 bases at J, leaving 4 bases unmatched. This CDR3 contains 15 residues. Per germline, CDR1 LGHNA and CDR2 YSLEER. The CDR3 region is CASSQVADRGETQYF. CDR3 in DNA: TGCGCCAGCAGCCAAGTCGCGGACAGGGGAGAGACCCAGTACTTC.

This clonotype came up many times. The chain uses TRBV20-1 and TRBJ1-5, with no clear D. In germline, CDR1 is DFQATT, CDR2 SNEGSKA (reference sequence). CDR3 length: 15 residues. Trimming pared 0 bases from V and 3 bases from J, leaving 12 bases between. The CDR3 region is CSARDSRRLNQPQHF. The CDR3 coding sequence is TGCAGTGCTAGAGATTCTAGACGCCTCAATCAGCCCCAGCATTTT.